This T cell receptor beta chain is from a study of blood T cells in healthy people across ages. A second roughly 6 to 12 cycle PCR used barcoded and J-beta primers. TCRdb reprocessed the 5' RACE reads with MiXCR, giving one entry per CDR3 protein. The sample holds 700,000 to 950,000 distinct CDR3 sequences, 55% to 70% seen once. Regarding this clonotype: Mismatch with germline at one junction end may stem from a read error.

The CDR3 is 14 amino acids. From germline, CDR1 is SGDLS and CDR2 YYNGEE. The source of this sequence is a man younger than 45 in good health. The sequencing sample was made of blood. The chain uses TRBV9 and TRBJ2-5; maybe TRBD2 (5 bases). The CDR3 protein is CVSSPGLPRETQYF. The CDR3 region has the DNA TGTGTCAGCAGCCCAGGACTCCCTCGAGAGACCCAGTACTTC.